This TCR beta chain is drawn from a study of cytomegalovirus exposure and HLA in healthy donors. PCR used 60 Vbeta primers and 13 Jbeta primers. Here immunoSEQ multiplex PCR was the method, and the copy in TCRdb shows in-frame clones only, minus some. The sample records some 200,000 clones, around 68% being singletons. About this clone itself: Its target is not known.

The length of the CDR3 is 14 residues. CDR1 and CDR2 from the germline V gene are SGDLS and YYNGEE. Study-level results: Sequences of the TCR beta chain were said to predict the HLA-A and HLA-B alleles of most subjects accurately. Earlier results showed most TCR beta V segments being productive about 90% or about 30% of the time. Later, an analysis found that common viral pathogens appeared to be linked with several of the most significant clusters. Later on, an analysis tied around 17,000 TCR beta sequences to HLA alleles at 0.05 false discovery rate.

This chain links TRBV9 with TRBJ2-5; TRBD2 might be the D (5 bases). With the DNA end fitting TRBJ2-7 better, the J assignment may be wrong. The specimen was PBMCs. The receptor was derived from a man aged 35 to 55 in good health and CMV-seronegative. Here the CDR3 reads CASTLVEGTYEQYF. In DNA, the CDR3 is TGTGCCAGCACCCTAGTAGAGGGTACCTACGAGCAGTACTTC.